The clone carrying this T cell receptor beta chain was found a few times. Antigen specificity is unknown. The sample originates from a study of blood T cells in healthy people across ages. The study's findings and limits: A strong correlation was seen between TCR beta diversity and naive T cell percentage. Aged donors had fewer naive CD4+ cells and lower diversity than long-lived donors.

There were at least 5 micrograms of total RNA extracted from every sample. Sample-barcoded 5' priming and a J-beta primer mix drove a second PCR of roughly 7 to 11 cycles. Each CDR3 protein gets one entry after TCRdb re-called the 5' RACE reads with MiXCR. The sample carries more than 450,000 distinct CDR3 sequences, about 26% recorded once. V was pared by 4 bases and J by 0 bases, with 9 bases between. Germline V gives CDR1 DFQATT, CDR2 SNEGSKA (reference sequence). The CDR3 sequence is 13 residues long. The data also belong to a second study, concerning T cells of mothers and their children. That study adds: Normalized overlap was always slightly, never significantly, higher in related than unrelated mother-child pairs.

The sequence was collected from a boy aged 2 to 9 in good health. Sequencing used blood. The chain carries TRBV20-1 and TRBJ2-5, with D perhaps matching TRBD2 (5 bases). The CDR3 nucleotides are TGCAGTGCTAAAACGGGGAACCAAGAGACCCAGTACTTC. It yields the protein CSAKTGNQETQYF.